Below, 20 T cell receptor beta chains from the same sample are listed, as sequenced in a study of shared clonotypes between healthy human individuals. TCRdb's table, derived via immunoSEQ multiplex PCR, lists solely in-frame clones and lacks some. The table records about 640,000 clones, 72% of them present only once. Sequences were obtained from memory CD4+ T cells sorted from blood. Subset given: CD45RA-negative fraction. These TCRs come from a woman aged 25 to 39 in good health.

In nucleotides, the CDR3 is TGTGCCAGCAACGGGCCCAACTCCTACAATGAGCAGTTCTTC. Its protein is CASNGPNSYNEQFF. This chain uses TRBV2 with TRBJ2-1, with no clear D. Looked up from germline, CDR1 is SNHLY and CDR2 is FYNNEI. The CDR3 covers 14 residues. V lost 7 bases, J lost 0 bases, and 10 bases lay in between.

V and J are TRBV11-2 and TRBJ2-2, with 7 bases lining up with TRBD1. The germline V gene encodes CDR1 SGHAT and CDR2 FQNNGV. CDR3 length: 15 amino acids. The V gene end was trimmed by 3 bases and the J gene end by 7 bases; junction bases not matched to a gene: 8. CDR3 nucleotide sequence: TGTGCCAGCAGCTTCTACAGGGGCCCAAGCGGGGAGCTGTTTTTT. Its translation: CASSFYRGPSGELFF.

The chain employs TRBV4-2 and TRBJ2-1; weak D call: TRBD2 (5 bases). Germline V CDR1 and CDR2: LGHNA, YNFKEQ. This CDR3 is 15 amino acids long. V shed 0 bases and J shed 9 bases, with 15 bases lying between them. As DNA, the CDR3 is TGTGCCAGCAGCCAAGAGGTACTAGTAAGAAGTGAGCAGTTCTTC. Protein sequence: CASSQEVLVRSEQFF.

The CDR3 nucleotides read TGTGCCAGCAGACGCGGGACTAGCGGGAGAGGGGATACGCAGTATTTT. It specifies CASRRGTSGRGDTQYF. The rearrangement joins TRBV7-2 to TRBJ2-3; 14 bases are shared with TRBD2. The V and J ends lost 6 bases and 6 bases, in that order; junction bases with no gene match: 8. The CDR3 consists of 16 residues. CDR1 SGHTA and CDR2 FQGNSA come from the germline V gene. Full variable domain (missing parts from reference TRBV7-2 and TRBJ2-3): GAGVSQSPSNKVTEKGKDVELRCDPISGHTALYWYRQSLGQGLEFLIYFQGNSAPDKSGLPSDRFSAERTGGSVSTLTIQRTQQEDSAVYLCASRRGTSGRGDTQYFGPGTRLTVL.

This clone was seen more than once but under ten times. V usage is TRBV7-3 and J usage is TRBJ2-1; D unresolved. V gave up 5 bases and J gave up 10 bases, with 15 bases separating them. Germline V CDR1 and CDR2: SGHTA, FQGTGA. The CDR3 contains 13 residues. CDR3 in amino acids: CASSPYLSVEQFF. The CDR3 DNA follows: TGTGCCAGCAGCCCTTACCTGTCAGTCGAGCAGTTCTTC.

The chain joins TRBV28 to TRBJ2-3; 11 bases line up with TRBD1. Germline CDR1 reads MDHEN; CDR2 reads SYDVKM. Trimming took 4 bases from V and 5 from J; bases not matched to a gene: 11. The CDR3 has 17 amino acids. The CDR3 sequence is CASSSQPGQGAEDTQYF. The CDR3 bases are TGTGCCAGCAGTTCCCAACCCGGACAGGGGGCGGAAGATACGCAGTATTTT.

The chain has TRBV27 and TRBJ2-3; D is unresolved. CDR3 length: 11 amino acids. Germline CDR1 reads MNHEY; CDR2 reads SMNVEV (reference sequence). Trimming stripped 6 bases from V and 4 bases from J, with 5 bases between. In DNA, the CDR3 is TGTGCCAGCAGCTGGGCAGATACGCAGTATTTT. Translating gives CASSWADTQYF.

To note about this clone: At the DNA level, this CDR3 is encoded by other sequences in the same sample as well. This rearrangement joins TRBV19 to TRBJ2-7, with 9 bases fitting TRBD2. The CDR3 runs 14 residues. Germline V CDR1 and CDR2: LNHDA, SQIVND (reference sequence). Losses at the gene ends were 4 bases for V and 1 base for J; bases not matched to a gene: 2. CDR3 region: CASSRLAGSYEQYF. As DNA, the CDR3 is TGTGCCAGTAGTAGGCTAGCGGGATCCTACGAGCAGTACTTC.

This rearrangement joins TRBV7-8 to TRBJ2-1; 10 nucleotides agree with TRBD2. Germline V gives CDR1 SGHVS, CDR2 FQNEAQ. Unmatched junction bases numbered 14, after V lost 3 bases and J lost 9 bases. The CDR3 extends over 17 amino acids. Here the CDR3 DNA reads TGTGCCAGCAGCTTTCAGGTCCGGGTAGCGGGAGGAGGTGAGCAGTTCTTC. Translating it yields CASSFQVRVAGGGEQFF. The complete variable domain, with remaining parts taken from reference TRBV7-8 and TRBJ2-1, reads GAGVSQSPRYKVAKRGQDVALRCDPISGHVSLFWYQQALGQGPEFLTYFQNEAQLDKSGLPSDRFFAERPEGSVSTLKIQRTQQEDSAVYLCASSFQVRVAGGGEQFFGPGTRLTVL.

This chain joins TRBV18 and TRBJ1-5, with 7 bases that match TRBD1. CDR1 is KGHSH, CDR2 LQKENI, per germline. Trimming cost V 3 bases and J 5 bases; bases outside gene matches: 10. The CDR3 is made up of 16 amino acids. DNA of the CDR3: TGTGCCAGCTCACCCAGCAGGGCGCAGGGGGATCAGCCCCAGCATTTT. This gives the protein CASSPSRAQGDQPQHF.

The rearrangement uses TRBV10-3 and TRBJ2-1, with 9 bases that match TRBD2. J was trimmed by 5 bases and V by 6 bases; bases with no gene match: 8. The CDR3 has 15 residues. CDR1 is ENHRY and CDR2 is SYGVKD in the germline V gene. CDR3 nucleotides: TGTGCCATCAGGATAGCGGGAGTTTCGGACAATGAGCAGTTCTTC. This codes for CAIRIAGVSDNEQFF.

This rearrangement joins TRBV5-1 to TRBJ2-3, with 12 bases fitting TRBD2. Trimming removed 4 bases from V and 0 bases from J; junction bases left unmatched: 12. The CDR3 totals 19 residues. Germline V CDR1 and CDR2: SGHRS, YFSETQ. The CDR3 here is CASSETGTSGLTSTDTQYF. The CDR3 DNA sequence: TGCGCCAGCAGCGAGACCGGGACTAGCGGGTTAACTAGCACAGATACGCAGTATTTT.

The DNA of the CDR3 is TGCGCCAGCAGCAATCGGACAGACGTGAACACTGAAGCTTTCTTT. Translated: CASSNRTDVNTEAFF. The chain employs TRBV5-1 and TRBJ1-1; possible D gene TRBD1, 6 bases. There are 15 residues in the CDR3. Looked up from germline, CDR1 is SGHRS and CDR2 is YFSETQ. V gave up 4 bases and J gave up 0 bases, with 13 bases separating them.

The chain couples TRBV18 to TRBJ2-1, with TRBD1 matching 7 bases. CDR1 and CDR2 (germline): KGHSH, LQKENI. V lost 2 bases to trimming and J lost 3 bases; unmatched junction nucleotides: 4. This CDR3 comprises 15 residues. CDR3: CASSPGQGDYNEQFF. In DNA, the CDR3 is TGTGCCAGCTCACCAGGGCAGGGGGACTACAATGAGCAGTTCTTC.

The V and J genes are TRBV28 and TRBJ1-1; TRBD1 agrees at 7 bases. The trim removed 5 bases at V and 1 base at J, leaving 4 bases unmatched. The CDR3 extends over 14 amino acids. Germline lookup yields CDR1 MDHEN and CDR2 SYDVKM. CDR3 loop: CASSPGQQNTEAFF. DNA of the CDR3: TGTGCCAGCAGTCCGGGACAGCAGAACACTGAAGCTTTCTTT.

The chain carries TRBV11-2 and TRBJ2-5; no definite D call. The V end was cut by 5 bases, the J end by 1 base, with 11 bases between. The CDR3 covers 14 residues. Germline CDR1 is SGHAT and CDR2 is FQNNGV. DNA for the CDR3: TGTGCCAGCAGCCTTAGGGCCGTCCAAGAGACCCAGTACTTC. Translated: CASSLRAVQETQYF.

The sample holds a few counts of this clone. Within the sample, other DNA sequences also encode this same CDR3. The chain links TRBV28 to TRBJ1-3; D ambiguous. CDR1 is MDHEN, CDR2 SYDVKM, per germline. V was shortened by 1 base and J by 4 bases, with 2 bases between the two germline ends. CDR3 length equals 12 residues. The CDR3 bases are TGTGCCAGCAGTTTATCCGGAAACACCATATATTTT. This encodes CASSLSGNTIYF.

This clone occurred once. The V gene is TRBV7-9, the J gene TRBJ2-1, with TRBD2 matching 7 bases. The germline V gene has CDR1 SEHNR and CDR2 FQNEAQ (reference sequence). V gave up 1 base and J gave up 3 bases; unmatched junction bases: 9. The CDR3 has 17 residues. Here the CDR3 DNA reads TGTGCCAGCAGCTTAGTAGGGGCTAGCGGCTTCTACAATGAGCAGTTCTTC. Residues: CASSLVGASGFYNEQFF.

A single count supports this clone. Additional DNA sequences in this sample encode the identical CDR3. J is TRBJ2-3 and V is TRBV30, with D unresolved. The CDR3 totals 12 residues. Germline loops: CDR1 GTSNPN, CDR2 SVGIG (reference sequence). V lost 3 bases and J 0 bases, leaving 4 bases between the germline ends. The CDR3 DNA reads TGTGCCTGGAGCCAAAGCACAGATACGCAGTATTTT. This sequence encodes CAWSQSTDTQYF.

The rearrangement links TRBV19 to TRBJ1-2; D possibly corresponds to TRBD1 (6 bases). Germline CDR1 reads LNHDA; CDR2 reads SQIVND (reference sequence). This CDR3 is 14 amino acids long. Trimming pared 9 bases from V and 10 bases from J, leaving 24 bases between. The CDR3 DNA follows: TGTGCCAGCCAATCAAAAGGACAGAATCCTTTCTACACCTTC. This codes for CASQSKGQNPFYTF.